The 24 T cell receptor beta chains listed next were all sequenced from one sample in a study of PD-1 blockade in classical Hodgkin lymphoma. Sequencing was performed with immunoSEQ multiplex PCR; in TCRdb, only in-frame clones are kept and a portion is missing. The data show just under 20,000 clones, about 85% seen once. As for time point: newly diagnosed, previously untreated cHL patient sample. With magnetic negative selection, CD4+ T cells were purified from PBMCs that had been thawed. Material for sequencing was CD4+ T cells from blood. The origin of the receptors is a human donor with classical Hodgkin lymphoma.

The gene calls are TRBV19 and TRBJ2-4, with 11 positions matching TRBD2. The germline CDR1 and CDR2 sequences are LNHDA and SQIVND (reference sequence). Trimming took 5 bases from V and 0 from J; bases not matched to a gene: 9. The CDR3 loop spans 18 amino acids. The CDR3 is CASSVGLAVTLAKNIQYF. The DNA of the CDR3 is TGTGCCAGTAGTGTGGGACTAGCGGTCACCTTAGCCAAAAACATTCAGTACTTC. The whole variable domain, filled in from reference TRBV19 and TRBJ2-4, reads DGGITQSPKYLFRKEGQNVTLSCEQNLNHDAMYWYRQDPGQGLRLIYYSQIVNDFQKGDIAEGYSVSREKKESFPLTVTSAQKNPTAFYLCASSVGLAVTLAKNIQYFGAGTRLSVL.

The chain carries TRBV13 and TRBJ2-7; D unclear. Trimming left V 4 bases short and J 3 bases short, with 4 bases between. Per germline, CDR1 PRHDT and CDR2 FYEKMQ (reference sequence). The CDR3 sequence is 11 residues long. The CDR3 here is CASSSNYEQYF. CDR3 nucleotide sequence: TGTGCCAGCAGCTCCAACTACGAGCAGTACTTC.

This clone was detected once. V gene TRBV5-1 combines with J gene TRBJ2-3; TRBD1 agrees at 10 bases. Germline V gives CDR1 SGHRS, CDR2 YFSETQ. This CDR3 is built from 16 residues. V trimming: 3 bases; J trimming: 2 bases; junction bases outside the gene matches: 6. The CDR3 nucleotides read TGCGCCAGCAGCTCTGGGACAGGGGAGTACACAGATACGCAGTATTTT. The encoded protein is CASSSGTGEYTDTQYF.

V gene TRBV19 combines with J gene TRBJ2-7, with TRBD1 matching over 8 bases. J was trimmed by 5 bases and V by 6 bases; bases with no gene match: 9. The CDR3 contains 14 residues. Germline values: CDR1 LNHDA, CDR2 SQIVND (reference sequence). Here the CDR3 reads CASRQGQDFNEQYF. DNA of the CDR3: TGTGCCAGTAGGCAGGGACAGGATTTCAACGAGCAGTACTTC.

The V call is TRBV28, the J call TRBJ2-3; TRBD1 aligns across 7 bases. J lost 2 bases, V lost 5 bases, and 13 bases had no gene match. Germline-derived CDR1 and CDR2 are MDHEN and SYDVKM. CDR3 length equals 17 residues. CDR3 sequence reads: CASSPRRTGTYTDTQYF. CDR3 DNA: TGTGCCAGCAGTCCGCGTCGGACAGGAACCTACACAGATACGCAGTATTTT.

On this clone: Other DNA sequences from this sample encode an identical CDR3 as well. In DNA, the CDR3 is TGCGCCAGCAGCTTGGGGGGGACGAACACCGGGGAGCTGTTTTTT. Protein product: CASSLGGTNTGELFF. The chain recombines TRBV5-1 with TRBJ2-2; D may correspond to TRBD1 or TRBD2 (5 bases each). Trimming shortened V by 0 bases and J by 0 bases, and 6 bases separated the two germline ends. Germline V lookup: CDR1 SGHRS, CDR2 YFSETQ. The CDR3 covers 15 residues.

V is TRBV7-8 and J is TRBJ1-1, with D unclear. The V gene lost 5 bases and the J gene lost 4 bases, with 11 bases spanning the gap. The CDR3 runs 13 residues. CDR1 is SGHVS and CDR2 is FQNEAQ in the germline V gene. The CDR3 sequence is CASSQRIGTEAFF. DNA of the CDR3: TGTGCCAGCAGCCAACGGATCGGCACTGAAGCTTTCTTT.

The genes are TRBV2 and TRBJ1-5; D unclear. CDR3 length equals 14 residues. Germline V gives CDR1 SNHLY, CDR2 FYNNEI. The germline V and J ends were trimmed by 4 bases and 2 bases, with 9 bases remaining between them. The CDR3 protein is CASSGSGRNQPQHF. The CDR3 coding sequence is TGTGCCAGCAGTGGAAGTGGGCGCAATCAGCCCCAGCATTTT.

This clone appeared once. Germline is not matched at one junction end, which may reflect a read error. This CDR3 is also generated by other DNA sequences in the sample. The V call is TRBV11-2, the J call TRBJ1-2, with 8 bases lining up with TRBD1. The CDR3 runs 13 residues. Germline loops: CDR1 SGHAT, CDR2 FQNNGV. CDR3 in amino acids: CASSSTGAYGYTF. The CDR3 DNA follows: TGCGCCAGCAGCTCGACAGGGGCCTATGGCTACACCTTC.

The rearrangement uses TRBV28 and TRBJ1-1, with 7 nucleotides matching TRBD1. This CDR3 is built from 14 residues. Germline V gene lookup returns CDR1 MDHEN and CDR2 SYDVKM. J lost 8 bases, V lost 3 bases, and 9 bases had no gene match. The CDR3 bases are TGTGCCAGCAGTTTCCTCCGGCCGACAGGGGAAGCTTTCTTT. Translating it yields CASSFLRPTGEAFF.

The chain links TRBV28 to TRBJ2-3, with D possibly being TRBD1 (6 bases). The CDR3 has 14 residues. Germline V CDR1 and CDR2: MDHEN, SYDVKM. V dropped 10 bases and J dropped 5 bases, with 19 bases sitting between them. CDR3 sequence reads: CATTRGWGGDTQYF. CDR3 sequence (DNA): TGTGCCACCACCAGGGGATGGGGTGGAGATACGCAGTATTTT.

V is TRBV6-1 and J is TRBJ1-1, with TRBD1 as a possible D gene (6 bases). The ends were cut back, 6 bases at V and 1 base at J, with 15 bases in the middle. Germline V lookup: CDR1 MNHNS, CDR2 SASEGT. This CDR3 has 15 amino acids. The CDR3 is CASRDLQGRNTEAFF. The CDR3 bases are TGTGCCAGCAGGGACCTACAGGGACGGAACACTGAAGCTTTCTTT.

The chain is built from TRBV2 and TRBJ2-7; TRBD1 is a possible D gene (5 bases). Trimming stripped 4 bases from V and 3 bases from J, with 7 bases between. Germline V gene data show CDR1 as SNHLY and CDR2 as FYNNEI. The CDR3 loop spans 12 amino acids. The CDR3 reads CASSGQGYEQYF. The CDR3 DNA reads as TGTGCCAGCAGTGGCCAGGGCTACGAGCAGTACTTC.

This clone has only a few counts. The V call is TRBV18, the J call TRBJ1-1, with 9 nucleotides matching TRBD1. Germline CDR1 KGHSH, CDR2 LQKENI. The CDR3 has 14 amino acids. V lost 5 bases to trimming and J lost 5 bases; unmatched junction nucleotides: 6. This chain's CDR3 is CASSAGTGRTEAFF. In DNA form, the CDR3 reads TGTGCCAGCTCAGCCGGGACAGGGCGGACTGAAGCTTTCTTT.

The chain joins TRBV7-9 to TRBJ2-7; D call uncertain. The V gene's germline CDR1 is SEHNR and CDR2 FQNEAQ (reference sequence). CDR3 size: 14 residues. V was pared by 1 base and J by 5 bases, with 12 bases between. The CDR3 DNA reads as TGTGCCAGCAGCTTAGGGGTTAGGATCGACGAGCAGTACTTC. Protein product: CASSLGVRIDEQYF.

The chain carries TRBV7-9 and TRBJ2-1; D uncertain. Between the trimmed V and J ends, which lost 2 bases and 5 bases, there was a span of 13 bases. Germline V gives CDR1 SEHNR, CDR2 FQNEAQ (reference sequence). The CDR3 loop spans 15 amino acids. The CDR3 loop is CASSLIRTLHNEQFF. The CDR3 DNA reads TGTGCCAGCAGCTTAATCCGAACGCTCCACAATGAGCAGTTCTTC.

In its sample, this clone was seen a few times. The chain joins TRBV28 to TRBJ2-3; D gene unclear. The CDR3 covers 15 residues. Germline V gene lookup returns CDR1 MDHEN and CDR2 SYDVKM. Trimming stripped 6 bases from V and 1 base from J, with 14 bases between. In DNA, the CDR3 is TGTGCCAGCAGCGACCTGATGAGTCGCACAGATACGCAGTATTTT. Protein sequence: CASSDLMSRTDTQYF.

The J gene is TRBJ1-2, the V gene TRBV18; D gene uncertain. The CDR3 is made up of 13 amino acids. CDR1 and CDR2 from the germline V gene are KGHSH and LQKENI. Trimming left V 3 bases short and J 4 bases short, with 9 bases between. CDR3 DNA: TGTGCCAGCTCACCTGAGGGTGCCTATGGCTACACCTTC. Amino acids: CASSPEGAYGYTF.

The gene calls are TRBV7-3 and TRBJ1-2, with D maybe TRBD1 (6 bases). Germline CDR1 reads SGHTA; CDR2 reads FQGTGA. This CDR3 comprises 14 residues. V was pared by 5 bases and J by 4 bases, with 14 bases between. The CDR3 loop is CASSPTGTSYGYTF. CDR3 nucleotide sequence: TGTGCCAGCAGCCCAACCGGGACAAGCTATGGCTACACCTTC.

This clone was picked up a small number of times. Other DNA sequences in this sample translate to the same CDR3. The chain employs TRBV5-1 and TRBJ2-7, with 11 bases lining up with TRBD1. V lost 2 bases to trimming and J lost 4 bases; unmatched junction nucleotides: 2. CDR1 is SGHRS and CDR2 is YFSETQ in the germline V gene. The CDR3 is 14 residues long. In DNA, the CDR3 is TGCGCCAGCAGCTTAGGACAGGGGGCGTACGAGCAGTACTTC. Its protein is CASSLGQGAYEQYF.

The table lists this clone with a count of one. The V gene is TRBV5-1, the J gene TRBJ2-2, with TRBD2 identical over 7 bases. This CDR3 is built from 15 residues. Germline CDR1 SGHRS, CDR2 YFSETQ. The V and J ends lost 2 bases and 5 bases, in that order; junction bases with no gene match: 6. CDR3 bases: TGCGCCAGCAGCTTTGCGGGAGCTGGGACCGGGGAGCTGTTTTTT. Encoded protein: CASSFAGAGTGELFF. The whole variable domain, remainder taken from reference TRBV5-1 and TRBJ2-2, is KAGVTQTPRYLIKTRGQQVTLSCSPISGHRSVSWYQQTPGQGLQFLFEYFSETQRNKGNFPGRFSGRQFSNSRSEMNVSTLELGDSALYLCASSFAGAGTGELFFGEGSRLTVL.

This rearrangement joins TRBV4-1 to TRBJ2-5; D gene unclear. The J call may be mistaken, given a closer DNA end match to TRBJ2-7. The CDR3 totals 14 residues. Per the germline V gene, CDR1 is MGHRA and CDR2 is YSYEKL. CDR3 nucleotide sequence: TGCGCCAGCAGCCAAGAGGTCTGGTCCTACGAGCAGTACTTC. Encoded protein: CASSQEVWSYEQYF.

The rearrangement links TRBV28 to TRBJ2-1, with D hard to call. The CDR3 loop spans 15 amino acids. The V end lost 2 bases, the J end lost 0 bases, and 8 bases lay between the germline ends. From germline, CDR1 is MDHEN and CDR2 SYDVKM. The CDR3 is CASSLQPGSYNEQFF. In nucleotides, the CDR3 is TGTGCCAGCAGTTTACAGCCGGGCTCCTACAATGAGCAGTTCTTC.

CDR3 sequence reads: CASSNFQHLNEKLFF. The CDR3 DNA sequence: TGTGCCAGCAGCAACTTTCAGCACTTAAATGAAAAACTGTTTTTT. The genes are TRBV5-6 and TRBJ1-4; D gene ambiguous. The V gene's germline CDR1 is SGHDT and CDR2 YYEEEE. This CDR3 is 15 amino acids long. V was cut by 4 bases and J by 5 bases, with 15 bases left in between.